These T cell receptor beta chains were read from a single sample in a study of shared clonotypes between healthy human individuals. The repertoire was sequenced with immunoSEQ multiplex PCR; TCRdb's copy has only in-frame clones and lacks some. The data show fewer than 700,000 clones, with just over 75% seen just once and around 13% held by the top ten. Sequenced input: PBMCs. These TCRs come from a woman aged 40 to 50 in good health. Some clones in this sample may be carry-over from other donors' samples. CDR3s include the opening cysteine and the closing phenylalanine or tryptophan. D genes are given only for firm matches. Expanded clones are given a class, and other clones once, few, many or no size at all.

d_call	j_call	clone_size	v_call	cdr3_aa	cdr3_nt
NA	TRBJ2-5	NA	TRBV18	CASSGDRETQYF	TGTGCCAGCTCAGGGGACCGAGAGACCCAGTACTTC
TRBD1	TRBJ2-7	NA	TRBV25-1	CASSFDRGANYEQYF	TGTGCCAGCAGTTTCGACAGGGGGGCTAACTACGAGCAGTACTTC
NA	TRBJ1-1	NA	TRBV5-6	CASSHGTQNTEAFF	TGTGCCAGCAGCCACGGGACACAGAACACTGAAGCTTTCTTT
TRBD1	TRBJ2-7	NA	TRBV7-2	CASSLGGTGGNEQYF	TGTGCCAGCAGCTTAGGTGGGACAGGGGGGAACGAGCAGTACTTC
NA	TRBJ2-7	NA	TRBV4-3	CASSSSVGDGEQYF	TGCGCCAGCAGCTCCTCAGTGGGGGACGGGGAGCAGTACTTC
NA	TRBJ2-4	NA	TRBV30	CAWTPSIDRFGGQNIQYF	TGTGCCTGGACCCCGTCCATCGACAGGTTTGGGGGCCAAAATATTCAGTACTTC
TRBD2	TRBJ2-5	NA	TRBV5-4	CASSHGGEETQYF	TGTGCCAGCAGCCACGGGGGGGAAGAGACCCAGTACTTC
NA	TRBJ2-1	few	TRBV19	CASSIPQGMSDNEQFF	TGTGCCAGTAGTATCCCCCAGGGGATGAGCGACAATGAGCAGTTCTTC
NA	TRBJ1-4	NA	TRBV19	CASSPAGATNEKLFF	TGTGCCAGTAGTCCGGCTGGGGCAACTAATGAAAAACTGTTTTTT
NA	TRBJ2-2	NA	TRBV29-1	CSVVVTGELFF	TGCAGCGTTGTAGTCACCGGGGAGCTGTTTTTT
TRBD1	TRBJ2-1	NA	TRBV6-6	CASLDRVAYNEQFF	TGTGCCAGCCTGGACAGGGTGGCCTACAATGAGCAGTTCTTC
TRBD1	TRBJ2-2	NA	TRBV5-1	CASSGQGVNTGELFF	TGCGCCAGCAGCGGCCAGGGGGTAAACACCGGGGAGCTGTTTTTT
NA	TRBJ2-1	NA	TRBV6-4	CASSDLGSGDEQFF	TGTGCCAGCAGTGACCTGGGCTCTGGGGATGAGCAGTTCTTC
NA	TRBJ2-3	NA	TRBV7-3	CASSSDSPPDTQYF	TGTGCCAGCAGCTCCGACTCGCCGCCAGATACGCAGTATTTT
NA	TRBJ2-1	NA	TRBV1	CTSSLTKVGTSARRSYNEQFF	TGCACCAGCAGCCTTACAAAGGTCGGGACTAGCGCCCGTAGGTCCTACAATGAGCAGTTCTTC
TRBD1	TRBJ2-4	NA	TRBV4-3	CASSQDFLTGTVLAKNIQYF	TGCGCCAGCAGCCAAGATTTTCTCACCGGGACAGTACTAGCCAAAAACATTCAGTACTTC
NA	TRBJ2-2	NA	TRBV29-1	CSVETGQGGGELFF	TGCAGCGTTGAAACTGGTCAAGGAGGGGGGGAGCTGTTTTTT
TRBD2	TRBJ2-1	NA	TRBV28	CASSLWTSGSNEQFF	TGTGCCAGCAGTTTATGGACTAGCGGGAGCAATGAGCAGTTCTTC
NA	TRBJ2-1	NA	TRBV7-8	CASSPQDEQFF	TGTGCCAGCAGCCCACAAGATGAGCAGTTCTTC
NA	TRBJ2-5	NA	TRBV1	CTSSHHGAGGPKTQYF	TGCACCAGCAGCCACCACGGAGCGGGAGGGCCAAAGACCCAGTACTTC
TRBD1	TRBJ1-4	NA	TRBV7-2	CASSRDRGATNEKLFF	TGTGCCAGCAGTAGGGACAGGGGCGCAACTAATGAAAAACTGTTTTTT
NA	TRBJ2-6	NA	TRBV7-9	CASSPSGANVLTF	TGTGCCAGCAGTCCGTCTGGGGCCAACGTCCTGACTTTC
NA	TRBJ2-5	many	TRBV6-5	CASSPGQETQYF	TGTGCCAGCAGTCCAGGGCAAGAGACCCAGTACTTC
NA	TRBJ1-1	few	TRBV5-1	CASSLGQGYDTEAFF	TGCGCCAGCAGCTTGGGCCAAGGGTATGATACTGAAGCTTTCTTT
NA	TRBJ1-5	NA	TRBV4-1	CASSQQGLSNQPQHF	TGCGCCAGCAGCCAACAGGGGCTTAGCAATCAGCCCCAGCATTTT
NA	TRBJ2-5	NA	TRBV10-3	CAISGRDGETQYF	TGTGCCATCAGTGGGCGGGATGGAGAGACCCAGTACTTC
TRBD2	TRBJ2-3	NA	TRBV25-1	CASSETSGRVDTQYF	TGTGCCAGCAGTGAAACTAGCGGGAGAGTAGATACGCAGTATTTT
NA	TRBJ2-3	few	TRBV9	CASSVGGVTDTQYF	TGTGCCAGCAGCGTAGGTGGGGTCACAGATACGCAGTATTTT
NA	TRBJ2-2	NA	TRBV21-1	CASSSPVPGGPNLSGNTGELFF	TGTGCCAGCAGCTCACCTGTCCCGGGAGGGCCGAATCTATCCGGAAACACCGGGGAGCTGTTTTTT
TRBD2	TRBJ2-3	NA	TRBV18	CASSPSLWGGADTQYF	TGTGCCAGCTCACCTTCCCTCTGGGGAGGGGCAGATACGCAGTATTTT
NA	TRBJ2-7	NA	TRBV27	CASSLGRPGKYYEQYF	TGTGCCAGCAGTTTAGGTAGGCCGGGGAAGTACTACGAGCAGTACTTC
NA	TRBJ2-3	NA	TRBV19	CASSTDGNTQYF	TGTGCCAGTAGTACTGACGGGAATACGCAGTATTTT
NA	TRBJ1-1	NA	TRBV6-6	CASSYPENTEAFF	TGTGCCAGCAGTTACCCAGAGAACACTGAAGCTTTCTTT
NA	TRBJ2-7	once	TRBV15	CATSRDLVTVYEQYF	TGTGCCACCAGCAGAGATTTGGTTACGGTGTACGAGCAGTACTTC
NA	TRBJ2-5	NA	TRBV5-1	CASSATGQETQYF	TGCGCCAGCAGCGCGACGGGTCAAGAGACCCAGTACTTC
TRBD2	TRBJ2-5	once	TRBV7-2	CACTRGGMGETQYF	TGTGCCTGCACCCGGGGGGGCATGGGAGAGACCCAGTACTTC
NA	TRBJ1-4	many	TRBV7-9	CASSLYRANEKLFF	TGTGCCAGCAGCTTATACCGAGCTAATGAAAAACTGTTTTTT
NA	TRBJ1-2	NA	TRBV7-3	CASSLTPGDLGGYTF	TGTGCCAGCAGCTTAACGCCAGGGGATCTTGGTGGCTACACCTTC
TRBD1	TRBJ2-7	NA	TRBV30	CAWSGDRATYEQYF	TGTGCCTGGAGTGGCGACAGGGCAACCTACGAGCAGTACTTC
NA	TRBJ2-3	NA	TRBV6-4	CASSIGGSTDTQYF	TGTGCCAGCAGTATAGGAGGGAGCACAGATACGCAGTATTTT
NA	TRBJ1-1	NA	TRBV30	CAWSRQQGTEAFF	TGTGCCTGGAGCCGACAGCAGGGAACTGAAGCTTTCTTT
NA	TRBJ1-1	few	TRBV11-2	CASSLGGFTEAFF	TGTGCCAGCAGCTTGGGGGGATTCACTGAAGCTTTCTTT
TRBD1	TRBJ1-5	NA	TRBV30	CAWSRGQGNQPQHF	TGTGCCTGGAGTCGGGGACAGGGAAATCAGCCCCAGCATTTT
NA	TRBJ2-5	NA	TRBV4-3	CASSQERAAFMYF	TGCGCCAGCAGCCAAGAAAGAGCGGCTTTTATGTACTTC
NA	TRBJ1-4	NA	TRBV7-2	CASSRRINEKLFF	TGTGCCAGCAGTCGACGGATTAATGAAAAACTGTTTTTT
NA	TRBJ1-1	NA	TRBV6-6	CATTDGTEAFF	TGTGCCACTACGGACGGCACTGAAGCTTTCTTT
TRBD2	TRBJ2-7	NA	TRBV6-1	CASSDGGEFYEQYF	TGTGCCAGCAGTGATGGGGGGGAATTCTACGAGCAGTACTTC
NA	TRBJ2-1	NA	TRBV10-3	CAISQTTGRGHNEQFF	TGTGCCATCAGTCAAACCACAGGGCGAGGGCACAATGAGCAGTTCTTC
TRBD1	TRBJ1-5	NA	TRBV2	CASTGQGGNQPQHF	TGTGCCAGCACTGGACAGGGGGGCAATCAGCCCCAGCATTTT
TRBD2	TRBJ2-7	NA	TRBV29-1	CSVPSGSSYEQYF	TGCAGCGTCCCTAGCGGGAGCTCCTACGAGCAGTACTTC
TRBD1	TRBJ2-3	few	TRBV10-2	CASGDPRDRATDTQYF	TGCGCCAGCGGCGACCCCCGGGACAGGGCCACAGATACGCAGTATTTT
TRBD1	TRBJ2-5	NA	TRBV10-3	CAISAGQAPETQYF	TGTGCCATCAGTGCAGGACAGGCCCCGGAGACCCAGTACTTC
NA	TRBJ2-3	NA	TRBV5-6	CASSQTGEADTQYF	TGTGCCAGCAGCCAGACGGGAGAGGCGGATACGCAGTATTTT
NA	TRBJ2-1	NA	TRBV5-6	CASSLSGWGAEQFF	TGTGCCAGCAGCTTGAGTGGTTGGGGGGCTGAGCAGTTCTTC
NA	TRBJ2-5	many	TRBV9	CASSVGGRRQETQYF	TGTGCCAGCAGCGTAGGCGGTCGCAGGCAAGAGACCCAGTACTTC